The T cell receptor beta chain described here comes from a study of T cells in Graves' hyperthyroidism and ophthalmopathy. It was RNA transcripts that yielded the amplified TCR beta CDR3 regions. The HTBI set primed first-round TCR CDR3 RT-PCR. TCRdb fed the multiplex PCR reads into MiXCR, producing one record per CDR3 protein. Here the sample spans around 540,000 distinct CDR3 sequences, roughly 46% being singletons. Those with hyperthyroidism were 18 to 65 years old, newly diagnosed, and ill for under 2 months. Pregnant or lactating patients were excluded, as were those with uncontrolled infection or other autoimmune disease. This clonotype was counted many times. The antigen is undetermined. Whole-study findings and limits: Ophthalmopathy could be told apart from stable hyperthyroidism with a 13 V-J model. Onset of ophthalmopathy came a median roughly 6.4 months after the model predicted it.

Germline V gene sequence: CDR1 LNHNV, CDR2 YYDKDF (reference sequence). This CDR3 comprises 14 residues. V gave up 3 bases and J gave up 4 bases, with 10 bases separating them. The specimen sequenced was peripheral blood or thyroid tissue (not recorded which). This chain connects TRBV15 to TRBJ1-3; perhaps TRBD1 as D (6 bases). This clonotype was obtained from a woman under 30 with Graves' hyperthyroidism. For the CDR3, the DNA is TGTGCCACCAGCAGGGACAGAGAAGGAAACACCATATATTTT. Translation: CATSRDREGNTIYF.